This entry describes one TCR beta chain. Germline V lookup: CDR1 SGHRS, CDR2 YFSETQ. The CDR3 is made up of 14 amino acids. Trimming cost V 4 bases and J 3 bases, with 14 bases left between them. This sample was taken from a study of siplizumab effects on memory and regulatory T cells. The data were produced by immunoSEQ multiplex PCR, yet TCRdb's version contains in-frame clones alone and is incomplete. Here the sample spans roughly 68,000 clones, less than 85% being singletons. This TCR was sampled from a human donor in good health. The genes are TRBV5-1 and TRBJ2-7, with D tentatively TRBD1 (6 bases). Sequencing was done on a sample of memory CD4+ T cells sorted from blood. The CDR3 DNA reads as TGCGCCAGCAGCGTCGACAGGTTGGACTACGAGCAGTACTTC. As protein: CASSVDRLDYEQYF.